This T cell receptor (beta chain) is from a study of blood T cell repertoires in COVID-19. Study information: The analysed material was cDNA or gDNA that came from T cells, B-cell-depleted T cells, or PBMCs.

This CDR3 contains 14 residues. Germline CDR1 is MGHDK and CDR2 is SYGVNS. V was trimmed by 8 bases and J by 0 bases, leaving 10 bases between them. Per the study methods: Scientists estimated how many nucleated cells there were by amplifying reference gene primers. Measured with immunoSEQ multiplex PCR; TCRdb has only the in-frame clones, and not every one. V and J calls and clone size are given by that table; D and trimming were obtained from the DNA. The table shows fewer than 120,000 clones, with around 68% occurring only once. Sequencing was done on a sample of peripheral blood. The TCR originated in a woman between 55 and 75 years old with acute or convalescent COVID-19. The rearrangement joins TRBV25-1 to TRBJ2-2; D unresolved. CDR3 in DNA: TGTGCCAGCGAAAAACCGGCGAACACCGGGGAGCTGTTTTTT. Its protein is CASEKPANTGELFF.